There are many counts of the clone carrying this TCR beta chain. Its antigen is currently unknown. This entry belongs to a study of blood T cells in healthy people across ages. Findings and caveats of the study: A roughly linear fall in TCR beta diversity per million T cells was seen with increasing age.

The authors ran a second PCR of 7 to 11 cycles using a sample-barcoded 5' primer and a J-beta primer mix. A 12-random-nucleotide template-switch adaptor tagged each cDNA molecule. TCRdb itself ran the 5' RACE reads through MiXCR, one entry per CDR3 protein. The data hold around 1,800,000 distinct CDR3 sequences, with around 40% observed a single time. Looked up from germline, CDR1 is SGHVS and CDR2 is FQNEAQ. The CDR3 is 15 residues long. V lost 1 base and J lost 3; bases outside the gene matches: 3. The TCR originated in a human donor in good health. Sequenced sample: blood. The J gene is TRBJ2-4, the V gene TRBV7-8; 7 bases line up with TRBD2. In DNA, the CDR3 is TGTGCCAGCAGCTTAGGCGGGGGTGGCAAAAACATTCAGTACTTC. Its protein product is CASSLGGGGKNIQYF.